Sequencing of this T cell receptor (beta chain) was carried out in a study of cytomegalovirus exposure and HLA in healthy donors. Concerning this clone itself: What it recognizes is unknown.

Study-wide results and caveats: There were some public TCRs occurring in many donors, but most TCR sequences were rare. A list of about 180 TCR beta chains associated with cytomegalovirus was given.

TCRdb's table, derived via immunoSEQ multiplex PCR, lists solely in-frame clones and lacks some. The sample consists of around 220,000 clones, approximately 88% of them appearing once. It was the approximately 130-subject validation cohort, separate from the roughly 700-subject first cohort, to which the donors belonged. The source of this sequence is a woman in her thirties in good health and CMV-seropositive. Sequenced: PBMCs.

The CDR3 DNA reads as TGTGCCTGGACCGTTGACAGGGGCCGCGAGCAGTACTTC. As protein: CAWTVDRGREQYF. This sequence joins TRBV30 and TRBJ2-7; 8 positions match TRBD1. CDR3 length: 13 residues. Germline assignment: CDR1 GTSNPN and CDR2 SVGIG (reference sequence). Losses at the gene ends were 4 bases for V and 6 bases for J; bases not matched to a gene: 8.